A single sample is the source of the 26 T cell receptor beta chains below, sequenced in a study of T cell changes during pregnancy in multiple sclerosis. The repertoire was sequenced with immunoSEQ multiplex PCR; TCRdb's copy has only in-frame clones and lacks some. The table has about 36,000 clones, about 91% seen once. This material consisted of CD4+ T cells from peripheral blood mononuclear cells, taken after pregnancy. These receptors came from a female donor with multiple sclerosis, enrolled in a pregnancy study.

The genes are TRBV5-1 and TRBJ2-7, with TRBD2 identical over 13 bases. Germline lookup yields CDR1 SGHRS and CDR2 YFSETQ. The CDR3 is 16 amino acids. After removal of 4 bases from V and 5 bases from J, the junction contained 9 bases not matched to a gene. DNA of the CDR3: TGCGCCAGCAGCGGTGGACTAGCGGGAGTAATCGACGAGCAGTACTTC. It is translated as CASSGGLAGVIDEQYF. Complete variable domain (other parts from reference TRBV5-1 and TRBJ2-7): KAGVTQTPRYLIKTRGQQVTLSCSPISGHRSVSWYQQTPGQGLQFLFEYFSETQRNKGNFPGRFSGRQFSNSRSEMNVSTLELGDSALYLCASSGGLAGVIDEQYFGPGTRLTVT.

This chain links TRBV2 with TRBJ2-5; TRBD1 matches 7 bases. Germline V gene sequence: CDR1 SNHLY, CDR2 FYNNEI. V shed 6 bases, J shed 6 bases, and the junction held 22 bases outside the gene matches. The CDR3 is 18 amino acids. This chain's CDR3 is CASRRAGLDREWSKTQYF. CDR3 DNA sequence: TGTGCCAGCAGGAGGGCGGGTCTTGACAGGGAATGGTCAAAGACCCAGTACTTC.

The chain employs TRBV2 and TRBJ1-1; TRBD1 might be the D (6 bases). The CDR3 is made up of 12 amino acids. Germline-derived CDR1 and CDR2 are SNHLY and FYNNEI. Trimming took 4 bases from V and 6 from J, leaving 9 bases between them. The CDR3 region is CASSVRGSEAFF. The CDR3 region has the DNA TGTGCCAGCAGTGTTAGGGGGTCTGAAGCTTTCTTT. Full variable domain (rest looked up from reference TRBV2 and TRBJ1-1): EPEVTQTPSHQVTQMGQEVILRCVPISNHLYFYWYRQILGQKVEFLVSFYNNEISEKSEIFDDQFSVERPDGSNFTLKIRSTKLEDSAMYFCASSVRGSEAFFGQGTRLTVV.

This clone was found a few times. V usage is TRBV7-3 and J usage is TRBJ1-1; D might be TRBD1 (5 bases). V dropped 0 bases and J dropped 6 bases, with 8 bases sitting between them. Germline CDR1 and CDR2: SGHTA and FQGTGA. The CDR3 has 13 amino acids. The CDR3 loop is CASSLTGEAEAFF. CDR3 nucleotides: TGTGCCAGCAGCTTAACAGGGGAGGCTGAAGCTTTCTTT.

This rearrangement joins TRBV7-2 to TRBJ2-2; D not resolved. V lost 1 base to trimming and J lost 0 bases, with 3 bases between them. The CDR3 consists of 14 residues. Looked up from germline, CDR1 is SGHTA and CDR2 is FQGNSA. CDR3 loop: CASSLEPNTGELFF. CDR3 in DNA: TGTGCCAGCAGCTTAGAGCCGAACACCGGGGAGCTGTTTTTT.

The chain links TRBV7-3 to TRBJ1-2; 8 positions agree with TRBD1. Looked up from germline, CDR1 is SGHTA and CDR2 is FQGTGA. Germline trimming cut 8 bases from V and 0 bases from J; bases unmatched to any gene: 8. CDR3 length: 15 residues. CDR3 bases: TGTGCCAGCCCCCATGGACAGGGTTCTAACTATGGCTACACCTTC. It codes for CASPHGQGSNYGYTF.

This sequence joins TRBV5-1 and TRBJ2-1, with D perhaps matching TRBD2 (5 bases). Germline-derived CDR1 and CDR2 are SGHRS and YFSETQ. CDR3 length equals 14 residues. Trimming cost V 3 bases and J 1 base, with 8 bases left between them. CDR3 in amino acids: CASSSGGSYNEQFF. In DNA, the CDR3 is TGCGCCAGCAGCTCAGGAGGATCCTACAATGAGCAGTTCTTC.

The chain recombines TRBV19 with TRBJ2-6; D call uncertain. V was trimmed by 8 bases and J by 2 bases, leaving 10 bases between them. Per the germline V gene, CDR1 is LNHDA and CDR2 is SQIVND (reference sequence). The CDR3 runs to 14 residues. The CDR3 DNA reads as TGTGCCAGTCTAACAACAGCTGGGGCCAACGTCCTGACTTTC. This sequence encodes CASLTTAGANVLTF.

The table lists this clone with a count of one. The chain carries TRBV5-1 and TRBJ2-2, with 10 bases matching TRBD2. Germline-derived CDR1 and CDR2 are SGHRS and YFSETQ. The CDR3 extends over 16 amino acids. V gave up 1 base and J gave up 3 bases; unmatched junction bases: 3. This CDR3 reads CASSLLAGDYTGELFF. Written as DNA, the CDR3 is TGCGCCAGCAGCTTGCTAGCGGGAGATTACACCGGGGAGCTGTTTTTT.

V usage is TRBV7-7 and J usage is TRBJ2-5; D may be TRBD1 (7 bases). V was trimmed by 7 bases and J by 5 bases, leaving 17 bases between them. In germline, CDR1 is SSHAT, CDR2 FNYEAQ (reference sequence). There are 14 residues in the CDR3. This CDR3 is CASKEGAGGETQYF. The CDR3, as DNA: TGTGCCAGCAAGGAGGGGGCCGGCGGGGAGACCCAGTACTTC. The entire variable domain, with the rest obtained from reference TRBV7-7 and TRBJ2-5, is as follows: GAGVSQSPRYKVTKRGQDVTLRCDPISSHATLYWYQQALGQGPEFLTYFNYEAQPDKSGLPSDRFSAERPEGSISTLTIQRTEQRDSAMYRCASKEGAGGETQYFGPGTRLLVL.

V usage is TRBV25-1 and J usage is TRBJ2-3; 7 nucleotides align to TRBD1. This CDR3 is 17 amino acids long. The trim removed 1 base at V and 5 bases at J, leaving 12 bases unmatched. CDR1 is MGHDK, CDR2 SYGVNS, per germline. Here the CDR3 DNA reads TGTGCCAGCAGTGAATTTAAGGGGGCTCACCTGGGAGATACGCAGTATTTT. This encodes CASSEFKGAHLGDTQYF.

V usage is TRBV5-4 and J usage is TRBJ1-3; D remains ambiguous. The CDR3 consists of 14 residues. Germline V gene data show CDR1 as SGHNT and CDR2 as YYREEE (reference sequence). V was trimmed by 0 bases and J by 0 bases, leaving 4 bases between them. CDR3 nucleotides: TGTGCCAGCAGCTTGGGACTCTCTGGAAACACCATATATTTT. This sequence encodes CASSLGLSGNTIYF. The whole variable domain, remainder taken from reference TRBV5-4 and TRBJ1-3, is ETGVTQSPTHLIKTRGQQVTLRCSSQSGHNTVSWYQQALGQGPQFIFQYYREEENGRGNFPPRFSGLQFPNYSSELNVNALELDDSALYLCASSLGLSGNTIYFGEGSWLTVV.

The rearrangement joins TRBV4-3 to TRBJ2-3; 7 bases line up with TRBD2. This CDR3 contains 16 residues. Looked up from germline, CDR1 is LGHNA and CDR2 is YSLEER. V trimming: 0 bases; J trimming: 0 bases; junction bases outside the gene matches: 3. The CDR3 sequence: CASSQEGGGSTDTQYF. The CDR3, as DNA: TGCGCCAGCAGCCAAGAAGGCGGGGGTAGCACAGATACGCAGTATTTT.

CDR3 coding DNA: TGTGCCATCAGTGAAGGTTTGGGGGGCTCTGGAAACACCATATATTTT. This encodes CAISEGLGGSGNTIYF. The rearrangement links TRBV10-3 to TRBJ1-3, with a possible D match to TRBD1 (5 bases). The CDR3 extends over 16 amino acids. From germline, CDR1 is ENHRY and CDR2 SYGVKD. V was shortened by 3 bases and J by 0 bases, with 12 bases between the two germline ends.

The V call is TRBV28, the J call TRBJ2-1; D remains ambiguous. The germline CDR1 and CDR2 sequences are MDHEN and SYDVKM. The CDR3 covers 12 residues. Trimming shortened V by 6 bases and J by 6 bases, and 9 bases separated the two germline ends. CDR3 residues: CASSFDSNEQFF. The DNA for the CDR3 is TGTGCCAGCAGCTTCGACTCCAATGAGCAGTTCTTC.

The chain combines TRBV7-3 with TRBJ2-2; D remains ambiguous. Germline-derived CDR1 and CDR2 are SGHTA and FQGTGA. The CDR3 is 13 residues long. The ends were cut back, 6 bases at V and 6 bases at J, with 11 bases in the middle. CDR3 in DNA: TGTGCCAGCAGTCCCCTGTATCCCGGGGAGCTGTTTTTT. This encodes CASSPLYPGELFF. The full variable domain, in which reference TRBV7-3 and TRBJ2-2 provide the parts outside the CDR3, is GAGVSQTPSNKVTEKGKYVELRCDPISGHTALYWYRQSLGQGPEFLIYFQGTGAADDSGLPNDRFFAVRPEGSVSTLKIQRTERGDSAVYLCASSPLYPGELFFGEGSRLTVL.

This chain joins TRBV5-4 and TRBJ2-7; 10 nucleotides agree with TRBD1. V shed 4 bases, J shed 4 bases, and the junction held 8 bases outside the gene matches. The CDR3 runs to 15 residues. CDR1 is SGHNT, CDR2 YYREEE, per germline (reference sequence). The CDR3 protein is CASSLSGTGVYEQYF. Written as DNA, the CDR3 is TGTGCCAGCAGCCTTTCCGGGACAGGGGTTTACGAGCAGTACTTC.

The V call is TRBV7-2, the J call TRBJ2-1; D call uncertain. The CDR3 runs to 15 residues. V lost 3 bases and J lost 1, with 10 bases in between. Germline values: CDR1 SGHTA, CDR2 FQGNSA. CDR3 DNA sequence: TGTGCCAGCAGCTTGTCCGGTAGTTCCTACAATGAGCAGTTCTTC. This codes for CASSLSGSSYNEQFF. The complete variable domain, with remaining parts taken from reference TRBV7-2 and TRBJ2-1, reads GAGVSQSPSNKVTEKGKDVELRCDPISGHTALYWYRQSLGQGLEFLIYFQGNSAPDKSGLPSDRFSAERTGGSVSTLTIQRTQQEDSAVYLCASSLSGSSYNEQFFGPGTRLTVL.

The chain joins TRBV5-1 to TRBJ1-1; D is unresolved. Germline CDR1 and CDR2: SGHRS and YFSETQ. Trimming shortened V by 4 bases and J by 0 bases, and 10 bases separated the two germline ends. The CDR3 spans 14 residues. This CDR3 reads CASSPRRVNTEAFF. The CDR3 DNA reads TGCGCCAGCAGCCCACGTAGAGTGAACACTGAAGCTTTCTTT.

The CDR3 region has the DNA TGTGCCAGCCGGACAGGGTGGAATGAGCAGTTCTTC. Encoded protein: CASRTGWNEQFF. The rearrangement uses TRBV2 and TRBJ2-1; 8 bases agree with TRBD1. The length of the CDR3 is 12 residues. CDR1 and CDR2 (germline): SNHLY, FYNNEI. V shed 8 bases, J shed 7 bases, and the junction held 4 bases outside the gene matches.

This rearrangement joins TRBV5-4 to TRBJ2-5; 7 nucleotides line up with TRBD1. This CDR3 has 12 amino acids. Germline CDR1 reads SGHNT; CDR2 reads YYREEE (reference sequence). V dropped 5 bases and J dropped 12; count of bases not matched to a gene: 10. CDR3 coding DNA: TGTGCCAGCAGTTACGGACAGGTCCCTGAGTACTTC. Its protein product is CASSYGQVPEYF. Based on the CDR3 plus reference TRBV5-4 and TRBJ2-5, the full variable domain is ETGVTQSPTHLIKTRGQQVTLRCSSQSGHNTVSWYQQALGQGPQFIFQYYREEENGRGNFPPRFSGLQFPNYSSELNVNALELDDSALYLCASSYGQVPEYFGPGTRLLVL.

This chain links TRBV9 with TRBJ2-1, with D possibly being TRBD2 (6 bases). The V and J ends lost 0 bases and 11 bases respectively, with 15 bases between them. Germline V gene lookup returns CDR1 SGDLS and CDR2 YYNGEE. CDR3 size: 14 residues. Here the CDR3 DNA reads TGTGCCAGCAGCGTAGCTACGGGAGAGGGTCAGCAGTTCTTC. This encodes CASSVATGEGQQFF.

As regards this clone: At one end, the junction sequence differs from germline, possibly due to a read error. The genes are TRBV27 and TRBJ1-6, with D maybe TRBD1 (5 bases). Germline V gene data show CDR1 as MNHEY and CDR2 as SMNVEV (reference sequence). There are 13 residues in the CDR3. CDR3 in amino acids: CASSLSGGGRAYF. CDR3 in DNA: TGTGCCAGCAGTTTATCGGGAGGTGGCAGGGCCTACTTT.

The chain joins TRBV6-5 to TRBJ1-4; 7 bases align to TRBD1. Looked up from germline, CDR1 is MNHEY and CDR2 is SVGAGI. Germline trimming cut 6 bases from V and 8 bases from J; bases unmatched to any gene: 6. CDR3 size: 13 residues. The CDR3 sequence: CASSTGEYEKLFF. The CDR3 nucleotides are TGTGCCAGCAGCACAGGGGAATACGAAAAACTGTTTTTT.

The gene calls are TRBV6-1 and TRBJ2-2; 9 bases match TRBD1. CDR3 length: 14 amino acids. Trimming cost V 10 bases and J 1 base; bases outside gene matches: 4. CDR1 is MNHNS and CDR2 is SASEGT in the germline V gene. Here the CDR3 reads CATRDRVNTGELFF. The CDR3 coding sequence is TGTGCCACTCGGGACAGGGTGAACACCGGGGAGCTGTTTTTT.

The rearrangement links TRBV5-1 to TRBJ2-1; 9 nucleotides line up with TRBD2. V dropped 5 bases and J dropped 4; count of bases not matched to a gene: 7. CDR3 length: 15 amino acids. Germline CDR1 is SGHRS and CDR2 is YFSETQ. CDR3 nucleotides: TGCGCCAGCAGTCCGATAGCGGGAGCGTACAATGAGCAGTTCTTC. Translation gives CASSPIAGAYNEQFF.